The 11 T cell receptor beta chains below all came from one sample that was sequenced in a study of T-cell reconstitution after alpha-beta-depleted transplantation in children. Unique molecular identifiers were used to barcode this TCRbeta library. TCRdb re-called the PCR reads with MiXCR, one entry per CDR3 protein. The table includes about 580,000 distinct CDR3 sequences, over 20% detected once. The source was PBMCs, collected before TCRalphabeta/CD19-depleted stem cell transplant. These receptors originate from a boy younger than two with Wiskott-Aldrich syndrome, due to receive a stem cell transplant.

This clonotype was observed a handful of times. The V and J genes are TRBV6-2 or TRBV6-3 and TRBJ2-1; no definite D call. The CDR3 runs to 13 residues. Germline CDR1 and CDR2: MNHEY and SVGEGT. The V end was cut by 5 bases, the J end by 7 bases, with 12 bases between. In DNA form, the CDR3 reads TGTGCCAGCAGTAACGACGCAGAGAATGAGCAGTTCTTC. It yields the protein CASSNDAENEQFF.

The CDR3 bases are TGCGCCAGCAGCTGGCAGGAACCTAGCACAGATACGCAGTATTTT. Translating it yields CASSWQEPSTDTQYF. The chain recombines TRBV5-1 with TRBJ2-3, with D unclear. This CDR3 spans 15 amino acids. V was shortened by 3 bases and J by 0 bases, with 11 bases between the two germline ends. The germline gives CDR1 SGHRS, CDR2 YFSETQ.

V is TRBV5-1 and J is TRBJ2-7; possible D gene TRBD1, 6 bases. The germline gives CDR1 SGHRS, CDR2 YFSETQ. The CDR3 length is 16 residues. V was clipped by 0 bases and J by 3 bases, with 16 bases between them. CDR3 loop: CASSLAPGQTVYEQYF. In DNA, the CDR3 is TGCGCCAGCAGCTTGGCCCCGGGACAAACAGTCTACGAGCAGTACTTC.

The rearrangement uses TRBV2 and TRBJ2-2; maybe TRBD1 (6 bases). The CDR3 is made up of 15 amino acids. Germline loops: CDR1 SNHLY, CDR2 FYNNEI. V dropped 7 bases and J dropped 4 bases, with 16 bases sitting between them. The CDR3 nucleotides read TGTGCCAGCATATGGTCCAGGGGAACCACCGGGGAGCTGTTTTTT. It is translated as CASIWSRGTTGELFF.

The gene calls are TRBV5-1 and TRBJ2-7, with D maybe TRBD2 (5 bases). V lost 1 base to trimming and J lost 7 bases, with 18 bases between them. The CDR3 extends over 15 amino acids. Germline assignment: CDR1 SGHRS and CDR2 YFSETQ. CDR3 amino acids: CASSLWRTPSHEQYF. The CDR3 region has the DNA TGCGCCAGCAGCTTGTGGCGGACTCCGTCGCATGAGCAGTACTTC. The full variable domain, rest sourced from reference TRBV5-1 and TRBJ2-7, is KAGVTQTPRYLIKTRGQQVTLSCSPISGHRSVSWYQQTPGQGLQFLFEYFSETQRNKGNFPGRFSGRQFSNSRSEMNVSTLELGDSALYLCASSLWRTPSHEQYFGPGTRLTVT.

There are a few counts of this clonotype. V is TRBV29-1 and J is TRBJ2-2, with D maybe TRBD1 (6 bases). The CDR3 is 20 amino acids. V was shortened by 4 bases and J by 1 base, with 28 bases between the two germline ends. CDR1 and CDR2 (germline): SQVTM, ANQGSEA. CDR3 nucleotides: TGCAGCGTTGCTGCAGCGTATCAAGGGGGATCAACGGGGAACACCGGGGAGCTGTTTTTT. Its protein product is CSVAAAYQGGSTGNTGELFF.

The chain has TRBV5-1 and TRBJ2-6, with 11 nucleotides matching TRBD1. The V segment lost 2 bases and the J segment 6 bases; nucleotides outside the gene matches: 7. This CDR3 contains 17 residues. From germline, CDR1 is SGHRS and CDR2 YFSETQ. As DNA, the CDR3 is TGCGCCAGCAGCTTACCGGGACAGGGGGGAAAGGCCAACGTCCTGACTTTC. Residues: CASSLPGQGGKANVLTF.

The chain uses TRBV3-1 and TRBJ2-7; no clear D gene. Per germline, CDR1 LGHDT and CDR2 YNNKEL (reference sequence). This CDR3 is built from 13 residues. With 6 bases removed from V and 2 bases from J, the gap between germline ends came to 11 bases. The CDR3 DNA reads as TGTGCCAGCAGGGCAGGTAATGCCTACGAGCAGTACTTC. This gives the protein CASRAGNAYEQYF.

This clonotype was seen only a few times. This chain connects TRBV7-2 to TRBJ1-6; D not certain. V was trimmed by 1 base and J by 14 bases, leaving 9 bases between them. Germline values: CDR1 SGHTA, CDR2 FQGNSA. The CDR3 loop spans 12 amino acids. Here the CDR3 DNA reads TGTGCCAGCAGCTTAGATAGTTTCGCCCTCCACTTT. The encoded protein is CASSLDSFALHF.

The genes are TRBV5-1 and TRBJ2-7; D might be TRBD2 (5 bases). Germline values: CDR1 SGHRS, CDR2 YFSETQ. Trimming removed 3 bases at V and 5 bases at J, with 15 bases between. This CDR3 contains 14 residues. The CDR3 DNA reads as TGCGCCAGCAGCTCGGGTCGGGGTAACGACGAGCAGTACTTC. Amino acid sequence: CASSSGRGNDEQYF.

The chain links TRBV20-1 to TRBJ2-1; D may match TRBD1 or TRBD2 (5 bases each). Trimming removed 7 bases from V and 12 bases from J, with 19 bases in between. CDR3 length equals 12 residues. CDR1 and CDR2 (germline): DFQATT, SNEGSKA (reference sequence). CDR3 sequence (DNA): TGCAGTGGAGAGACCGTCGGGACGGGGCAGTTCTTC. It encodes CSGETVGTGQFF.